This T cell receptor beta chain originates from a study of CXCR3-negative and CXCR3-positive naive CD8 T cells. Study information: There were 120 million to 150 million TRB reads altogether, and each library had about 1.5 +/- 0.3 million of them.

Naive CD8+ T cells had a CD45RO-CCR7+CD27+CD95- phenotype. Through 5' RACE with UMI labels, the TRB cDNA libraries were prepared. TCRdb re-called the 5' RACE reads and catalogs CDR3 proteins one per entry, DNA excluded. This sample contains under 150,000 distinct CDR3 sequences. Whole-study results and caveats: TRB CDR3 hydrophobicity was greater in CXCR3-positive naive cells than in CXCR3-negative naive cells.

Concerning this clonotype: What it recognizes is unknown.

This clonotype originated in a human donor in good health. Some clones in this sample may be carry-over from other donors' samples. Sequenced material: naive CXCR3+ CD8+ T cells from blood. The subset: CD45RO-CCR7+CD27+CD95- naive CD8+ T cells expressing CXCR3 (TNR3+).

CDR3 region: CSVYRVGELFF. The V call is TRBV29-1, the J call TRBJ2-2; the D gene TCRdb calls, TRBD1, cannot be checked with no DNA. Germline-derived CDR1 and CDR2 are SQVTM and ANQGSEA. There are 11 residues in the CDR3.